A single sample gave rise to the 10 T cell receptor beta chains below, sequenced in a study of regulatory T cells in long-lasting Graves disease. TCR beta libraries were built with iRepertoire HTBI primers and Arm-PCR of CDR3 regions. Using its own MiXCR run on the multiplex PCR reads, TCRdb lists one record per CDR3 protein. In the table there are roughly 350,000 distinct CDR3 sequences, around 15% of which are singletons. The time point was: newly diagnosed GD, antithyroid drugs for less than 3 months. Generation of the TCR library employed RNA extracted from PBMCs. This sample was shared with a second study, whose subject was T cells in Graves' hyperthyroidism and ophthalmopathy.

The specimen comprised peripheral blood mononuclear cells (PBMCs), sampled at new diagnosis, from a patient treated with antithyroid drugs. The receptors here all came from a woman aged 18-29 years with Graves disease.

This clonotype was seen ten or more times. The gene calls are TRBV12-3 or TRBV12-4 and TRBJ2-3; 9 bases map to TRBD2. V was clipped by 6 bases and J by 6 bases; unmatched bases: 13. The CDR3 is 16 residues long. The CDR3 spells CASSPFSGGSRDTQYF. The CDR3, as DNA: TGTGCCAGCAGCCCCTTCAGCGGGGGGTCCCGGGATACGCAGTATTTT.

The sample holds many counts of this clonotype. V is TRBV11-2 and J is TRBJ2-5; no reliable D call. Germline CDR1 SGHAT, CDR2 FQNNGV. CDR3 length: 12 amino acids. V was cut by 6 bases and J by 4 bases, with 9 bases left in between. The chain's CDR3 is CASSYARETQYF. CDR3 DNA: TGTGCCAGCAGTTATGCAAGAGAGACCCAGTACTTC.

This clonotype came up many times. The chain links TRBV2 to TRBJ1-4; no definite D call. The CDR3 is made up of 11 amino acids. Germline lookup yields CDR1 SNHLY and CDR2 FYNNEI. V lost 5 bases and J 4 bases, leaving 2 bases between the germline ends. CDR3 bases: TGTGCCAGCAGTTATAATGAAAAACTGTTTTTT. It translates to CASSYNEKLFF.

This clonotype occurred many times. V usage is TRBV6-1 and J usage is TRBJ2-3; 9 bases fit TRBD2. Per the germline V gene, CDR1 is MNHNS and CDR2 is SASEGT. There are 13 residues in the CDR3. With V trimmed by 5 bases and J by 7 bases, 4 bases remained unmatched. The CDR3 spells CASSSGGINTQYF. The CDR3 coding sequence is TGTGCCAGCAGTAGCGGGGGGATAAATACGCAGTATTTT.

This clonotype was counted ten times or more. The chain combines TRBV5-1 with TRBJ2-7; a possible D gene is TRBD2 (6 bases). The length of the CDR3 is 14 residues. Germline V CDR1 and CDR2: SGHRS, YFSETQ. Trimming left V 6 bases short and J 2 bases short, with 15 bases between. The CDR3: CASKSGTPAYEQYF. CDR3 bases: TGCGCCAGCAAATCCGGGACTCCAGCCTACGAGCAGTACTTC.

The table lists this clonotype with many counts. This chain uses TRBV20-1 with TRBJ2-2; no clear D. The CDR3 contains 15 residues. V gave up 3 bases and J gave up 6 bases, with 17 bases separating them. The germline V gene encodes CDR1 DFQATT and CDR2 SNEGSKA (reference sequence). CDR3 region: CSARSPLESAGELFF. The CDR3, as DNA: TGCAGTGCTAGGTCTCCGCTGGAGTCGGCCGGGGAGCTGTTTTTT.

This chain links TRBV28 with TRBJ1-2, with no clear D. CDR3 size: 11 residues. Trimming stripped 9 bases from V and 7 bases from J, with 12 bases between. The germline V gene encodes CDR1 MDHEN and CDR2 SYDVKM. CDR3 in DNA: TGTGCCAGTTCCTGGGCCGGTGGCTACACCTTC. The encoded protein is CASSWAGGYTF.

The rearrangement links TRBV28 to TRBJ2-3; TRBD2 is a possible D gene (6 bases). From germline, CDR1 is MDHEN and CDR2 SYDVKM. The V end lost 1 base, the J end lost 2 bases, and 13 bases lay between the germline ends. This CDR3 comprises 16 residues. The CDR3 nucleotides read TGTGCCAGCAGTTTATTGGTGGGAGGCCTCACAGATACGCAGTATTTT. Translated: CASSLLVGGLTDTQYF.

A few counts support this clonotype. CDR3 in DNA: TGCAGCGTTGACACGGGGGGTACAGATACGCAGTATTTT. This sequence encodes CSVDTGGTDTQYF. The rearrangement uses TRBV29-1 and TRBJ2-3; 7 nucleotides line up with TRBD2. The CDR3 sequence is 13 residues long. With V trimmed by 3 bases and J by 3 bases, 3 bases remained unmatched. The V gene's germline CDR1 is SQVTM and CDR2 ANQGSEA.

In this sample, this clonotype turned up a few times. This CDR3 reads CASSNPELAGGRTDTQYF. In nucleotides, the CDR3 is TGTGCCAGTAGCAATCCGGAGCTAGCGGGGGGACGCACAGATACGCAGTATTTT. This rearrangement joins TRBV19 to TRBJ2-3, with TRBD2 matching 11 bases. The germline gives CDR1 LNHDA, CDR2 SQIVND (reference sequence). The junction had 12 bases not matched to a gene; V was cut back by 6 bases and J by 1 base. The CDR3 runs to 18 residues.